A selection of T cell receptor beta chains follows, all from one sample in a study of T-cell memory formation after mild COVID-19. TCRdb re-derived calls from the 5' RACE reads in MiXCR, one entry per CDR3 protein. The table shows approximately 390,000 distinct CDR3 sequences, with 15% to 20% occurring only once. The specimen was PBMCs or a T cell subset sorted from them (not recorded which). The receptors come from a man aged 18-30 years who had mild COVID-19 (a few samples of this study predate the infection). Cell type and time point are not known. Both conserved end residues are part of each CDR3.

CASRAGGSTGELFF,TRBV19,TRBJ2-2
CASAKEYRGIDEQFF,TRBV11-3,TRBJ2-1
CASSPPFPSYGYTF,TRBV18,TRBJ1-2
CASSEYILQGLSNSPLHF,TRBV25-1,TRBJ1-6
CASSRLRARVEKLFF,TRBV7-2,TRBJ1-4
CASSLEWVDYGYTF,TRBV5-5,TRBJ1-2
CATLQGDVSYEQYF,TRBV10-3,TRBJ2-7
CASSSQGGTGVLLPQHF,TRBV5-5,TRBJ1-5
CASSLVPPGTEAFF,TRBV12-3/TRBV12-4,TRBJ1-1
CASSPSYQETQYF,TRBV5-6,TRBJ2-5
CASNPAGAYGYTF,TRBV6-2/TRBV6-3,TRBJ1-2
CSATGSGNTIYF,TRBV29-1,TRBJ1-3
CSAPGTGHEKLFF,TRBV20-1,TRBJ1-4
CASSLAVGGNTGELFF,TRBV5-6,TRBJ2-2
CASSPRDRITDTQYF,TRBV11-2,TRBJ2-3
CASSVGVSGTQYF,TRBV18,TRBJ2-3
CASSKQGRAAEKLFF,TRBV5-6,TRBJ1-4
CASRTGPQETQYF,TRBV27,TRBJ2-5
CASSPTGGTGELFF,TRBV6-5,TRBJ2-2
CASRERQSNYGYTF,TRBV6-5,TRBJ1-2
CASSLGQGGDTQYF,TRBV5-1,TRBJ2-3
CASATGGAYNEQFF,TRBV27,TRBJ2-1
CASSITSGGADTQYF,TRBV19,TRBJ2-3
CASSSGGYNEQFF,TRBV12-3/TRBV12-4,TRBJ2-1
CASGTPASYEQYF,TRBV6-5,TRBJ2-7
CASSSFLRGTIRTTQFF,TRBV14,TRBJ2-1
CASSTTGSYEQYF,TRBV6-6,TRBJ2-7
CAWIKEGNTEAFF,TRBV30,TRBJ1-1
CASSQDLGSSYEQYF,TRBV4-3,TRBJ2-7
CASSYSINNEQFF,TRBV6-5,TRBJ2-1
CSVFRDGSSGANVLTF,TRBV29-1,TRBJ2-6
CASRSTDNEAFF,TRBV5-1,TRBJ1-1
CSAPVFSSTDTQYF,TRBV20-1,TRBJ2-3
CASSRALGLEAGDEQFF,TRBV3-1,TRBJ2-1
CASSLLPANTGELFF,TRBV5-1,TRBJ2-2
CASSPRLAGGPETQYF,TRBV9,TRBJ2-5
CSAFRLAGVYEQYF,TRBV20-1,TRBJ2-7
CSASGGQGVYTGELFF,TRBV20-1,TRBJ2-2
CSARKGLGNQPQHF,TRBV20-1,TRBJ1-5
CSVADSWVHEQYF,TRBV29-1,TRBJ2-7
CASSLQGVLNIQYF,TRBV5-6,TRBJ2-4
CASSLGEGNGYTF,TRBV12-3/TRBV12-4,TRBJ1-2
CASSLDGPYEQYF,TRBV5-5,TRBJ2-7
CASSSGGRTDTQYF,TRBV7-3,TRBJ2-3
CASSDGEQYF,TRBV6-1,TRBJ2-7
CASSPILPGRTDTQYF,TRBV18,TRBJ2-3